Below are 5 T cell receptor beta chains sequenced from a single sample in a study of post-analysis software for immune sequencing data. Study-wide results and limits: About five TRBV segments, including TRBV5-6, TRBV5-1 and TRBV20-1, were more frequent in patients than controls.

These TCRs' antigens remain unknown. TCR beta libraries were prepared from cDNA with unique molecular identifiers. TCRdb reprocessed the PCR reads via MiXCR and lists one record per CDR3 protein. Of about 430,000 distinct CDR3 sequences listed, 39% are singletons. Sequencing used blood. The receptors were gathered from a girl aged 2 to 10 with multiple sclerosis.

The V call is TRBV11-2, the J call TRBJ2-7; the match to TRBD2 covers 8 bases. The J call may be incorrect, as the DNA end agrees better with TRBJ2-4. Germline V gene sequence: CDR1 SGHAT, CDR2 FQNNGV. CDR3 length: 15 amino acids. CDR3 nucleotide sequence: TGTGCCAGCAGCTTAGCGGGAGGGCCGAGAACCATTCAGTACTTC. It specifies CASSLAGGPRTIQYF.

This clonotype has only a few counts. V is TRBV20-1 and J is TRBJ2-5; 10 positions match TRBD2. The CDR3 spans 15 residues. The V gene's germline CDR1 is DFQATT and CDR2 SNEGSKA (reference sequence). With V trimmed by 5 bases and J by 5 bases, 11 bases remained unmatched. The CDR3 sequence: CSAESLAGGRETQYF. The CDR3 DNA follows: TGCAGTGCTGAGAGTTTAGCGGGAGGTAGGGAGACCCAGTACTTC.

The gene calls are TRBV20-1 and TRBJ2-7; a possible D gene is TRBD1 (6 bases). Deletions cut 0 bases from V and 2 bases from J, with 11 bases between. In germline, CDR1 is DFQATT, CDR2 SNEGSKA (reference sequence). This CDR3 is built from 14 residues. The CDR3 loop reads CSARDAGTTYEQYF. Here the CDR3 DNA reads TGCAGTGCTAGAGACGCCGGGACAACCTACGAGCAGTACTTC.

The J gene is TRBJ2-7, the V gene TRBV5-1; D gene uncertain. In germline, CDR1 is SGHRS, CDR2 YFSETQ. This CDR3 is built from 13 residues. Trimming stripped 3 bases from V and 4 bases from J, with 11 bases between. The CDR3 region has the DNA TGCGCCAGCAGCTACGGAAGGGAATACGAGCAGTACTTC. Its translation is CASSYGREYEQYF.

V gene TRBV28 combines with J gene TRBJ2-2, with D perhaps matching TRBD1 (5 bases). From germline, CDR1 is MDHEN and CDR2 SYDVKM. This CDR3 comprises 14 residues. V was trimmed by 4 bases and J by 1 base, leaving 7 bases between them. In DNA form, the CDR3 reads TGTGCCAGCAGTTACAGGATGAACACCGGGGAGCTGTTTTTT. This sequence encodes CASSYRMNTGELFF.